This entry features one TCR beta chain sequence. V was clipped by 3 bases and J by 5 bases, with 10 bases between them. Germline CDR1 reads MGHRA; CDR2 reads YSYEKL. This CDR3 is built from 13 residues. This sample was included in a study of T cell changes during pregnancy in multiple sclerosis. The assay was immunoSEQ multiplex PCR, and TCRdb's table has in-frame clones only and misses some. The sample contains tens of thousands of clones, 93% of which appear only once. This rearrangement joins TRBV4-1 to TRBJ1-2; tentatively, D is TRBD1 (5 bases). The sequence was collected from a female donor with multiple sclerosis, enrolled in a pregnancy study. The sample consisted of CD8+ T cells from peripheral blood mononuclear cells, taken in the third trimester of pregnancy. Here the CDR3 reads CASSHATEYGYTF. In nucleotides, the CDR3 is TGCGCCAGCAGCCATGCGACAGAATATGGCTACACCTTC.